This T cell receptor beta chain was profiled in a study of T-cell memory formation after mild COVID-19. Study-level results: Confirmation of SARS-CoV-2 specificity was lacking for second-wave clones peaking day 37. Pre-infection memory already had some responding clones, implying cross-reactive memory joined. Contracting CD8+ clones were enriched in EMRA, CD4+ mainly in CM and EM.

TCRdb re-analysed the 5' RACE reads in MiXCR, keeping a single row per CDR3 protein. The profile shows about 180,000 distinct CDR3 sequences, 15% to 20% of them singletons. There are a few counts of this clonotype. Its target is unknown. The trim removed 3 bases at V and 3 bases at J, leaving 6 bases unmatched. Germline V gives CDR1 SEHNR, CDR2 FQNEAQ (reference sequence). The CDR3 is 15 amino acids. The rearrangement links TRBV7-9 to TRBJ2-7, with 9 bases aligning to TRBD1. Sequencing was carried out using PBMCs or a T cell subset sorted from them (not recorded which). The TCR comes from a man between 18 and 29 years old who had mild COVID-19 (a few samples of this study predate the infection). Cell type and time point are not known. The CDR3 DNA is TGTGCCAGCAGCTTCCCTCCGGGACAGGGCTACGAGCAGTACTTC. Its translation: CASSFPPGQGYEQYF.